The next 6 T cell receptor beta chains were all read from a single sample in a study of human T cells and chemical hapten exposure. The authors extracted total RNA from unfractionated whole blood. TCRdb called the 5' RACE reads again in MiXCR, with one record for every CDR3 protein. This table has under 150,000 distinct CDR3 sequences, around a fifth appearing once. The receptor set was obtained from a human donor in good health.

The gene calls are TRBV2 and TRBJ2-3, with D unclear. Trimming shortened V by 5 bases and J by 2 bases, and 8 bases separated the two germline ends. Germline V gene lookup returns CDR1 SNHLY and CDR2 FYNNEI. The CDR3 is made up of 13 amino acids. The CDR3 nucleotides are TGTGCCAGCAGTAACGAGGTCACAGATACGCAGTATTTT. Translation: CASSNEVTDTQYF.

The chain joins TRBV5-1 to TRBJ2-6; a possible D gene is TRBD2 (6 bases). CDR3 length equals 21 residues. V was shortened by 1 base and J by 1 base, with 24 bases between the two germline ends. From germline, CDR1 is SGHRS and CDR2 YFSETQ. The CDR3 sequence: CASSLPRRDTGLTSGANVLTF. CDR3 nucleotide sequence: TGCGCCAGCAGCTTGCCCAGGCGGGATACGGGACTTACGTCTGGGGCCAACGTCCTGACTTTC. The variable domain in full, completed from reference TRBV5-1 and TRBJ2-6, reads KAGVTQTPRYLIKTRGQQVTLSCSPISGHRSVSWYQQTPGQGLQFLFEYFSETQRNKGNFPGRFSGRQFSNSRSEMNVSTLELGDSALYLCASSLPRRDTGLTSGANVLTFGAGSRLTVL.

This sequence joins TRBV24-1 and TRBJ2-3; the match to TRBD1 covers 7 bases. The germline gives CDR1 KGHDR, CDR2 SFDVKD. V gave up 4 bases and J gave up 1 base; unmatched junction bases: 10. The CDR3 has 17 residues. The CDR3 region is CATSDLATGKGTDTQYF. The DNA for the CDR3 is TGTGCCACCAGTGACCTGGCGACAGGGAAGGGCACAGATACGCAGTATTTT.

V is TRBV9 and J is TRBJ2-5, with 10 nucleotides matching TRBD2. V shed 4 bases and J 4 bases; nucleotides not matched to a gene: 10. In germline, CDR1 is SGDLS, CDR2 YYNGEE. CDR3 length: 16 amino acids. The CDR3 region is CASSPGASGSLETQYF. The CDR3 bases are TGTGCCAGCAGCCCAGGGGCTAGCGGGAGCCTAGAGACCCAGTACTTC.

This clonotype appeared a few times. The rearrangement joins TRBV5-1 to TRBJ2-3; D unresolved. CDR1 is SGHRS and CDR2 is YFSETQ in the germline V gene. Trimming took off 0 bases at V and 3 bases at J, with 8 bases between the two ends. The CDR3 totals 14 residues. Written as DNA, the CDR3 is TGCGCCAGCAGCTTGGACCGGAAGACAGATACGCAGTATTTT. Protein: CASSLDRKTDTQYF.

The chain recombines TRBV10-3 with TRBJ2-1, with D maybe TRBD2 (6 bases). The CDR3 runs 13 residues. Germline assignment: CDR1 ENHRY and CDR2 SYGVKD. V was pared by 6 bases and J by 3 bases, with 9 bases between. CDR3 nucleotides: TGTGCCATCAGCCAGACTAGCTACAATGAGCAGTTCTTC. Amino acid sequence: CAISQTSYNEQFF.